A single sample gave rise to the 20 T cell receptor beta chains below, sequenced in a study of cytomegalovirus exposure and HLA in healthy donors. Some clones are missing from TCRdb's copy, which holds only in-frame ones; the method was immunoSEQ multiplex PCR. The sample holds 150,000 to 180,000 clones, 86% seen once. Sequencing was carried out using PBMCs. The receptors derive from a human donor in good health.

The sample holds one count of this clone. This chain connects TRBV4-2 to TRBJ2-2; weak D call: TRBD2 (6 bases). The CDR3 is 15 residues long. CDR1 and CDR2 from the germline V gene are LGHNA and YNFKEQ. Trimming cost V 0 bases and J 6 bases, with 11 bases left between them. Written as DNA, the CDR3 is TGTGCCAGCAGCCAAGAACCCAGCGGGTCCGGGGAGCTGTTTTTT. Its protein product is CASSQEPSGSGELFF.

The V gene is TRBV19, the J gene TRBJ1-2; D unresolved. The CDR3 is 12 residues long. Germline CDR1 LNHDA, CDR2 SQIVND (reference sequence). Trimming removed 9 bases at V and 4 bases at J, with 12 bases between. CDR3 sequence reads: CASLGTLYGYTF. The CDR3 DNA sequence: TGTGCCAGCCTTGGTACTCTCTATGGCTACACCTTC.

V is TRBV5-1 and J is TRBJ2-3, with 8 positions matching TRBD2. V was pared by 0 bases and J by 3 bases, with 12 bases of the junction left unmatched. Germline V CDR1 and CDR2: SGHRS, YFSETQ. The CDR3 contains 18 residues. The CDR3 sequence: CASSLGFGSGSTTDTQYF. CDR3 nucleotide sequence: TGCGCCAGCAGCTTGGGATTCGGGAGCGGGAGTACGACAGATACGCAGTATTTT. Full variable domain (rest looked up from reference TRBV5-1 and TRBJ2-3): KAGVTQTPRYLIKTRGQQVTLSCSPISGHRSVSWYQQTPGQGLQFLFEYFSETQRNKGNFPGRFSGRQFSNSRSEMNVSTLELGDSALYLCASSLGFGSGSTTDTQYFGPGTRLTVL.

The chain links TRBV30 to TRBJ2-1, with TRBD2 matching over 14 bases. Germline CDR1 and CDR2: GTSNPN and SVGIG (reference sequence). After removal of 7 bases from V and 1 base from J, the junction contained 15 bases not matched to a gene. The CDR3 spans 19 residues. The DNA for the CDR3 is TGTGCCTTACTCGCCGGGACTAGCGGGAGAGGAAGGTCCTACAATGAGCAGTTCTTC. It specifies CALLAGTSGRGRSYNEQFF. Variable domain in full (rest from reference TRBV30 and TRBJ2-1): SQTIHQWPATLVQPVGSPLSLECTVEGTSNPNLYWYRQAAGRGLQLLFYSVGIGQISSEVPQNLSASRPQDRQFILSSKKLLLSDSGFYLCALLAGTSGRGRSYNEQFFGPGTRLTVL.

The J gene is TRBJ1-2, the V gene TRBV15; 11 nucleotides match TRBD1. This CDR3 has 17 amino acids. Germline V gene lookup returns CDR1 LNHNV and CDR2 YYDKDF (reference sequence). Trimming at V came to 1 base and at J to 2 bases, leaving 6 bases not matched to a gene. This CDR3 is CATSRVGQGAWNYGYTF. The CDR3 DNA reads as TGTGCCACCAGCAGAGTTGGACAGGGGGCCTGGAACTATGGCTACACCTTC.

V is TRBV11-2 and J is TRBJ2-5; possible D gene TRBD1, 5 bases. The length of the CDR3 is 13 residues. Trimming took 7 bases from V and 9 from J, leaving 18 bases between them. Per the germline V gene, CDR1 is SGHAT and CDR2 is FQNNGV. CDR3 residues: CASTWTPDFAQYF. CDR3 sequence (DNA): TGTGCCAGCACCTGGACACCCGACTTTGCCCAGTACTTC.

This clone was seen just once. V gene TRBV7-8 combines with J gene TRBJ1-2; tentative D call: TRBD1 (5 bases). Germline loops: CDR1 SGHVS, CDR2 FQNEAQ. Trimming pared 1 base from V and 1 base from J, leaving 13 bases between. The CDR3 extends over 16 amino acids. The CDR3 nucleotides are TGTGCCAGCAGCTTAGTGGGGCCCTCCATTAACTATGGCTACACCTTC. This translates into CASSLVGPSINYGYTF.

Many counts were recorded for this clone. The rearrangement joins TRBV10-3 to TRBJ2-6; D is unresolved. The ends were cut back, 10 bases at V and 3 bases at J, with 22 bases in the middle. Germline CDR1 ENHRY, CDR2 SYGVKD. This CDR3 spans 17 amino acids. The CDR3 DNA reads as TGTGCCACCGGAGACCGGCCTCCCGGAGATGGGGCCAACGTCCTGACTTTC. Translating it yields CATGDRPPGDGANVLTF.

This clone appeared a single time. The chain joins TRBV9 to TRBJ2-7; D not certain. Deletions cut 3 bases from V and 5 bases from J, with 15 bases between. CDR3 size: 14 residues. Per the germline V gene, CDR1 is SGDLS and CDR2 is YYNGEE. CDR3 DNA sequence: TGTGCCAGCAGCGGTTGGTCGGGTCCTAACGAGCAGTACTTC. It translates to CASSGWSGPNEQYF.

The chain combines TRBV19 with TRBJ1-4; TRBD1 might be the D (6 bases). Trimming removed 0 bases at V and 6 bases at J, with 11 bases between. This CDR3 contains 15 residues. Germline CDR1 is LNHDA and CDR2 is SQIVND (reference sequence). CDR3 bases: TGTGCCAGTAGTATAGACGGACAGTCCTATGAAAAACTGTTTTTT. Amino acid sequence: CASSIDGQSYEKLFF.

In this sample, this clone turned up a few times. The chain combines TRBV2 with TRBJ2-2; 7 bases are a match to TRBD2. The CDR3 is 14 amino acids. V dropped 7 bases and J dropped 7; count of bases not matched to a gene: 9. CDR1 is SNHLY and CDR2 is FYNNEI in the germline V gene. The CDR3 DNA sequence: TGTGCCAGCACCCCCGTGACTAGCTACGGGGAGCTGTTTTTT. This codes for CASTPVTSYGELFF.

The chain recombines TRBV7-3 with TRBJ1-1; D call uncertain. Deletions cut 1 base from V and 0 bases from J, with 6 bases between. The germline V gene encodes CDR1 SGHTA and CDR2 FQGTGA. This CDR3 is built from 14 residues. Here the CDR3 reads CASSLMSVNTEAFF. CDR3 bases: TGTGCCAGCAGCTTAATGTCTGTGAACACTGAAGCTTTCTTT.

This clone was seen a handful of times. The V call is TRBV27, the J call TRBJ2-7; 7 bases are a match to TRBD2. Germline CDR1 reads MNHEY; CDR2 reads SMNVEV (reference sequence). CDR3 length: 14 residues. The V and J ends lost 6 bases and 5 bases, in that order; junction bases with no gene match: 10. In DNA form, the CDR3 reads TGTGCCAGCAGAAGCGGGAATAGGCTCCACGAGCAGTACTTC. The encoded protein is CASRSGNRLHEQYF.

The chain employs TRBV28 and TRBJ1-1; D is unclear. Germline V CDR1 and CDR2: MDHEN, SYDVKM. This CDR3 comprises 13 residues. Trimming shortened V by 7 bases and J by 1 base, and 10 bases separated the two germline ends. CDR3 bases: TGTGCCAGCAAAACATTGGCGAACACTGAAGCTTTCTTT. It specifies CASKTLANTEAFF. Together with reference TRBV28 and TRBJ1-1, the CDR3 gives the full variable domain: DVKVTQSSRYLVKRTGEKVFLECVQDMDHENMFWYRQDPGLGLRLIYFSYDVKMKEKGDIPEGYSVSREKKERFSLILESASTNQTSMYLCASKTLANTEAFFGQGTRLTVV.

The chain couples TRBV2 to TRBJ2-4; D gene unclear. The CDR3 totals 12 residues. The germline V and J ends were trimmed by 2 bases and 8 bases, with 7 bases remaining between them. Germline CDR1 SNHLY, CDR2 FYNNEI. This chain's CDR3 is CASSELRDIQYF. The CDR3 region has the DNA TGTGCCAGCAGTGAACTCCGAGACATTCAGTACTTC.

This clone is a singleton in its sample. The chain carries TRBV15 and TRBJ2-7; weak D call: TRBD2 (5 bases). Between the trimmed V and J ends, which lost 0 bases and 2 bases, there was a span of 17 bases. The germline gives CDR1 LNHNV, CDR2 YYDKDF (reference sequence). The CDR3 runs to 17 residues. The CDR3 nucleotides are TGTGCCACCAGCAGAGATGGGAGCTTAGATTCGCCCTACGAGCAGTACTTC. It specifies CATSRDGSLDSPYEQYF.

The rearrangement joins TRBV19 to TRBJ1-2; D is possibly TRBD1 (6 bases). Trimming took off 7 bases at V and 2 bases at J, with 23 bases between the two ends. This CDR3 is built from 17 residues. CDR1 LNHDA and CDR2 SQIVND come from the germline V gene (reference sequence). The CDR3 loop is CASKPSYYGGRNYGYTF. CDR3 in DNA: TGTGCCAGTAAGCCCAGCTATTACGGGGGGCGGAACTATGGCTACACCTTC.

The chain has TRBV5-1 and TRBJ1-1; the D is unclear. CDR3 length: 13 amino acids. Germline V gives CDR1 SGHRS, CDR2 YFSETQ. Trimming removed 1 base from V and 7 bases from J, with 11 bases in between. The DNA of the CDR3 is TGCGCCAGCAGCTTGACGGGGTTGAGTGAAGCTTTCTTT. Its translation: CASSLTGLSEAFF.

This clone showed up just once. This chain links TRBV4-3 with TRBJ2-3; 7 bases agree with TRBD1. CDR1 and CDR2 from the germline V gene are LGHNA and YSLEER. This CDR3 region has 16 residues. Trimming cost V 4 bases and J 5 bases; bases outside gene matches: 12. CDR3: CASSPRYRGFEDTQYF. The CDR3 DNA sequence: TGCGCCAGCAGCCCCCGATACAGGGGATTTGAAGATACGCAGTATTTT.

In this sample, this clone turned up once. This chain connects TRBV12-5 to TRBJ2-3; 7 bases match TRBD2. Trimming at V came to 1 base and at J to 2 bases, leaving 6 bases not matched to a gene. Germline V gene sequence: CDR1 LGHNT, CDR2 FRNRAP. The CDR3 loop spans 16 amino acids. In DNA form, the CDR3 reads TGTGCTAGTGGTTTGGCGGCGGGGGATACCACAGATACGCAGTATTTT. It yields the protein CASGLAAGDTTDTQYF.